The 23 T cell receptor beta chains presented below share a single source sample, sequenced in a study of cytomegalovirus exposure and HLA in healthy donors. PCR was performed using 60 Vbeta and 13 Jbeta primers. Using immunoSEQ multiplex PCR, the repertoire was profiled, and TCRdb retains in-frame clones only, with some absent. The profile covers some 150,000 clones, with around 10% appearing a single time and roughly 7.2% taken by the ten largest. The material sequenced was PBMCs. Source of these receptors: a woman aged 40 to 49 in good health and CMV-seropositive.

In this sample, this clone turned up a few times. The V gene is TRBV5-6, the J gene TRBJ1-5, with 7 positions matching TRBD1. The length of the CDR3 is 17 residues. From germline, CDR1 is SGHDT and CDR2 YYEEEE. The V gene end was trimmed by 4 bases and the J gene end by 0 bases; junction bases not matched to a gene: 10. The CDR3 here is CASSSLGTENSNQPQHF. CDR3 nucleotide sequence: TGTGCCAGCAGCAGCCTCGGGACAGAAAATAGCAATCAGCCCCAGCATTTT.

This clone has only a few counts. V and J are TRBV18 and TRBJ1-6; D perhaps matches TRBD1 (5 bases). Germline V lookup: CDR1 KGHSH, CDR2 LQKENI. V dropped 2 bases and J dropped 7 bases, with 12 bases sitting between them. This CDR3 comprises 15 residues. The CDR3 protein is CASSPSRVSNSPLHF. The CDR3 bases are TGTGCCAGCTCACCAAGCAGGGTCTCGAATTCACCCCTCCACTTT. The complete variable domain, with remaining parts taken from reference TRBV18 and TRBJ1-6, reads NAGVMQNPRHLVRRRGQEARLRCSPMKGHSHVYWYRQLPEEGLKFMVYLQKENIIDESGMPKERFSAEFPKEGPSILRIQQVVRGDSAAYFCASSPSRVSNSPLHFGNGTRLTVT.

This clone showed up just a few times. The chain combines TRBV9 with TRBJ1-2, with TRBD1 identical over 10 bases. Germline CDR1 reads SGDLS; CDR2 reads YYNGEE. V lost 4 bases and J lost 2; bases outside the gene matches: 11. This CDR3 has 17 amino acids. The CDR3 DNA reads as TGTGCCAGCAGCTCACCTAAAGGGACAGGGGTCAACTATGGCTACACCTTC. It translates to CASSSPKGTGVNYGYTF.

This clone was picked up a small number of times. This chain links TRBV11-2 with TRBJ1-1; 9 bases line up with TRBD1. CDR3 length: 14 residues. Germline V lookup: CDR1 SGHAT, CDR2 FQNNGV. J lost 3 bases, V lost 5 bases, and 4 bases had no gene match. This CDR3 is CASSGRDRDTEAFF. The CDR3 region has the DNA TGTGCCAGCAGCGGCCGGGACAGGGACACTGAAGCTTTCTTT.

This sequence joins TRBV9 and TRBJ2-2; 7 nucleotides line up with TRBD2. V lost 4 bases and J lost 2; bases outside the gene matches: 8. Germline lookup yields CDR1 SGDLS and CDR2 YYNGEE. The CDR3 loop spans 16 amino acids. The CDR3 region is CASSPQAGVNTGELFF. The CDR3 DNA reads as TGTGCCAGCAGCCCCCAGGCGGGGGTAAACACCGGGGAGCTGTTTTTT.

This chain joins TRBV9 and TRBJ1-1; D might be TRBD1 (5 bases). Germline loops: CDR1 SGDLS, CDR2 YYNGEE. V lost 0 bases to trimming and J lost 2 bases, with 20 bases between them. The CDR3 runs to 18 residues. The CDR3 sequence is CASSVEDSGSGANTEAFF. CDR3 coding DNA: TGTGCCAGCAGCGTAGAAGATTCGGGCAGCGGGGCAAACACTGAAGCTTTCTTT.

This clone came up a few times. V gene TRBV5-1 combines with J gene TRBJ1-1, with D possibly TRBD1 on 6 matching bases. CDR1 and CDR2 from the germline V gene are SGHRS and YFSETQ. V lost 0 bases to trimming and J lost 2 bases, with 11 bases between them. The CDR3 extends over 15 amino acids. This chain's CDR3 is CASSLVGAINTEAFF. The CDR3, as DNA: TGCGCCAGCAGCTTGGTGGGGGCTATAAACACTGAAGCTTTCTTT.

Only a few counts were recorded for this clone. The rearrangement joins TRBV7-2 to TRBJ2-3; 8 bases agree with TRBD2. The trim removed 8 bases at V and 5 bases at J, leaving 9 bases unmatched. Germline CDR1 reads SGHTA; CDR2 reads FQGNSA. The CDR3 runs to 14 residues. The CDR3 here is CASRSGGAGDTQYF. The CDR3 nucleotides are TGTGCCAGCCGTTCCGGGGGGGCTGGAGATACGCAGTATTTT.

There are a few counts of this clone. The CDR3, as DNA: TGTGCCAGCAGTGCCGGGACAGGGGGTTCTAACACCGGGGAGCTGTTTTTT. Its protein is CASSAGTGGSNTGELFF. V and J are TRBV2 and TRBJ2-2; 11 bases fit TRBD1. J was trimmed by 2 bases and V by 4 bases; bases with no gene match: 6. Germline V gene lookup returns CDR1 SNHLY and CDR2 FYNNEI. The CDR3 is made up of 17 amino acids.

The chain uses TRBV7-8 and TRBJ2-6; D gene unclear. Germline CDR1 reads SGHVS; CDR2 reads FQNEAQ. This CDR3 is built from 17 residues. Trimming took off 5 bases at V and 0 bases at J, with 14 bases between the two ends. CDR3 amino acids: CASSRWSSSSGANVLTF. The CDR3, as DNA: TGTGCCAGCAGCCGGTGGAGCTCCAGCTCTGGGGCCAACGTCCTGACTTTC.

This clone was counted only a few times. The chain uses TRBV18 and TRBJ2-7; D is possibly TRBD2 (5 bases). Germline CDR1 is KGHSH and CDR2 is LQKENI. V lost 6 bases and J 3 bases, leaving 9 bases between the germline ends. The CDR3 has 12 residues. The CDR3 DNA sequence: TGTGCCAGCTCGTCCGAGGGCTACGAGCAGTACTTC. It is translated as CASSSEGYEQYF.

There are a few counts of this clone. This chain joins TRBV6-5 and TRBJ1-1, with 7 bases matching TRBD1. Germline loops: CDR1 MNHEY, CDR2 SVGAGI. J gave up 1 base and V 8 bases, and 7 bases lay outside the gene matches. The CDR3 has 14 residues. The CDR3 coding sequence is TGTGCCAGCGGCCGGACAGGCCAGAACACTGAAGCTTTCTTT. Translated, it gives CASGRTGQNTEAFF.

The V gene is TRBV2, the J gene TRBJ2-7, with D tentatively TRBD2 (6 bases). The V gene lost 4 bases and the J gene lost 3 bases, with 7 bases spanning the gap. Germline V gives CDR1 SNHLY, CDR2 FYNNEI. The CDR3 runs 12 residues. CDR3 amino acids: CASSGDFYEQYF. In nucleotides, the CDR3 is TGTGCCAGCAGTGGGGACTTCTACGAGCAGTACTTC.

The chain joins TRBV19 to TRBJ1-5; tentative D call: TRBD1 (5 bases). CDR3 size: 16 residues. With 3 bases removed from V and 4 bases from J, the gap between germline ends came to 16 bases. Per germline, CDR1 LNHDA and CDR2 SQIVND (reference sequence). The CDR3 reads CASSIPDTVPNQPQHF. The CDR3 DNA reads TGTGCCAGTAGTATCCCGGACACAGTTCCAAATCAGCCCCAGCATTTT. The full variable domain, completed using reference TRBV19 and TRBJ1-5, is DGGITQSPKYLFRKEGQNVTLSCEQNLNHDAMYWYRQDPGQGLRLIYYSQIVNDFQKGDIAEGYSVSREKKESFPLTVTSAQKNPTAFYLCASSIPDTVPNQPQHFGDGTRLSIL.

The chain employs TRBV19 and TRBJ1-3, with 7 bases aligning to TRBD1. V shed 7 bases and J 5 bases; nucleotides not matched to a gene: 29. The V gene's germline CDR1 is LNHDA and CDR2 SQIVND (reference sequence). This CDR3 has 21 residues. The CDR3 DNA reads TGTGCCAGTAATAATCATAGAACGACAGGGAAAGGGCATTGTAACAGAAACACCATATATTTT. Translating it yields CASNNHRTTGKGHCNRNTIYF.

This clone appeared a few times. The chain employs TRBV29-1 and TRBJ2-7; TRBD1 matches at 9 bases. This CDR3 spans 13 amino acids. Per germline, CDR1 SQVTM and CDR2 ANQGSEA. V lost 6 bases and J lost 5; bases outside the gene matches: 8. In DNA form, the CDR3 reads TGCAGCGTCCGAGGGGGACAGGGTCACGAGCAGTACTTC. Its translation: CSVRGGQGHEQYF.

The chain recombines TRBV2 with TRBJ2-5, with 7 positions matching TRBD2. The CDR3 is 14 amino acids. From germline, CDR1 is SNHLY and CDR2 FYNNEI. Trimming at V came to 2 bases and at J to 5 bases, leaving 5 bases not matched to a gene. The CDR3 reads CASSEQGGDETQYF. For the CDR3, the DNA is TGTGCCAGCAGTGAACAGGGAGGGGACGAGACCCAGTACTTC.

This clone was observed a handful of times. CDR3 residues: CASSSGIGQSLNTEAFF. CDR3 sequence (DNA): TGTGCCAGCAGCTCAGGAATTGGACAGTCACTTAACACTGAAGCTTTCTTT. The chain combines TRBV9 with TRBJ1-1; the D gene is possibly TRBD1 (6 bases). Trimming took off 4 bases at V and 2 bases at J, with 21 bases between the two ends. This CDR3 has 17 residues. Germline loops: CDR1 SGDLS, CDR2 YYNGEE.

The chain has TRBV5-1 and TRBJ2-1; D perhaps matches TRBD2 (6 bases). Germline CDR1 SGHRS, CDR2 YFSETQ. The CDR3 sequence is 14 residues long. Trimming pared 3 bases from V and 5 bases from J, leaving 12 bases between. CDR3 residues: CASSSPGVHNEQFF. The CDR3 DNA is TGCGCCAGCAGCTCTCCGGGGGTCCACAATGAGCAGTTCTTC.

In the case of this clone: The sample contains more than one DNA sequence encoding this CDR3. The rearrangement joins TRBV4-2 to TRBJ2-5; 7 nucleotides agree with TRBD1. There are 14 residues in the CDR3. V lost 0 bases and J lost 5; bases outside the gene matches: 3. In germline, CDR1 is LGHNA, CDR2 YNFKEQ. The CDR3 protein is CASSQEGGRETQYF. CDR3 DNA: TGTGCCAGCAGCCAAGAAGGGGGCCGGGAGACCCAGTACTTC.

This chain joins TRBV12-2 and TRBJ2-7; the table's D call, TRBD1, was not checked against the DNA. TRBV12-2 is termed a pseudogene. The CDR3 loop spans 15 amino acids. The CDR3 loop is CASRYRDRGSYEQYF. As DNA, the CDR3 is TGTGCAAGTCGCTACCGGGACAGGGGTTCCTACGAGCAGTACTTC.

This clone was seen only a few times. V is TRBV7-3 and J is TRBJ1-1, with a possible D match to TRBD1 (6 bases). CDR3 length equals 15 residues. V was trimmed by 0 bases and J by 1 base, leaving 9 bases between them. Germline CDR1 reads SGHTA; CDR2 reads FQGTGA. CDR3 DNA: TGTGCCAGCAGCTTAACCCGGACAGAGAACACTGAAGCTTTCTTT. Its protein is CASSLTRTENTEAFF.

The sample holds a few counts of this clone. This rearrangement joins TRBV19 to TRBJ2-1; 11 bases align to TRBD2. Germline V lookup: CDR1 LNHDA, CDR2 SQIVND (reference sequence). Losses at the gene ends were 7 bases for V and 7 bases for J; bases not matched to a gene: 6. The CDR3 covers 14 residues. CDR3: CASKASGGRNEQFF. The CDR3 coding sequence is TGTGCCAGTAAGGCTAGCGGGGGGCGGAATGAGCAGTTCTTC.